The clone carrying this T cell receptor (beta chain) has only one observation. Some clones are missing from TCRdb's copy, which holds only in-frame ones; the method was immunoSEQ multiplex PCR. The repertoire holds about 15,000 clones, with around 77% as singletons. The data stem from a study of control samples from healthy donors and cancer patients. Trimming took 4 bases from V and 2 from J; bases not matched to a gene: 5. Germline V gene sequence: CDR1 SGHDT, CDR2 YYEEEE. The CDR3 contains 15 residues. This chain joins TRBV5-6 and TRBJ1-5; TRBD1 matches at 8 bases. The receptor's source is a female donor with lung cancer. Sequencing was carried out using formalin-fixed, paraffin-embedded tissue. CDR3 sequence: CASSTGGFGNQPQHF. For the CDR3, the DNA is TGTGCCAGCAGCACAGGGGGTTTTGGCAATCAGCCCCAGCATTTT.